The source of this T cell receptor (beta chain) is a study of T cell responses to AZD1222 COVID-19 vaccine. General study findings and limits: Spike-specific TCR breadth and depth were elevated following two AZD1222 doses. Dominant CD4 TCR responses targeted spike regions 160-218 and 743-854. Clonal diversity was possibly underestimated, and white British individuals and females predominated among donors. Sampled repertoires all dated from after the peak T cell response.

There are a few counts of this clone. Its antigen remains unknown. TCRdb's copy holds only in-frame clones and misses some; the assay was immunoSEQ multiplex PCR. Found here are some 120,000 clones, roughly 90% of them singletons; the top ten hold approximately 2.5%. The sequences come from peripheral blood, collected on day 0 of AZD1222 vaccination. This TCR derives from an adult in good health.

CDR3 nucleotide sequence: TGCGCCAGCAGCCCCGAACAGGGATCTAACGAAGCTTTCTTT. Translating gives CASSPEQGSNEAFF. The gene calls are TRBV4-3 and TRBJ1-1; D might be TRBD1 (6 bases). In germline, CDR1 is LGHNA, CDR2 YSLEER. This CDR3 comprises 14 residues. Trimming removed 4 bases at V and 8 bases at J, with 17 bases between.